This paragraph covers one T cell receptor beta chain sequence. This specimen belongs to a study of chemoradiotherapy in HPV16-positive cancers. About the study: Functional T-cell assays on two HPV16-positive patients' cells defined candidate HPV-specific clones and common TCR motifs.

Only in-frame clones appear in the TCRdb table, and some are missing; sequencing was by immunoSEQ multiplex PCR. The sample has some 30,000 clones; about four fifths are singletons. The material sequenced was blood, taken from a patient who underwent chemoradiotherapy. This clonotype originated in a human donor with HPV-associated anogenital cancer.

CDR3 region: CASSSYGTQYF. The DNA for the CDR3 is TGCGCCAGCAGCTCATACGGGACCCAGTACTTC. The V and J genes are TRBV5-1 and TRBJ2-5; D remains unclear. This CDR3 contains 11 residues. Germline assignment: CDR1 SGHRS and CDR2 YFSETQ. Trimming left V 3 bases short and J 7 bases short, with 7 bases between.